This entry is about one T cell receptor beta chain. What it binds is not known. The CDR3 spans 14 residues. CDR1 and CDR2 from the germline V gene are MNHEY and SMNVEV (reference sequence). Trimming left V 6 bases short and J 1 base short, with 12 bases between. This entry is derived from a study of regulatory T cells in long-lasting Graves disease. Study conclusions and caveats: Patients whose Graves' disease persisted exhibited lower TCR diversity than those newly diagnosed. Analysis covered peripheral blood alone, not thyroid tissue.

The time point here: persistent/refractory GD, antithyroid drugs over 5 years with positive TRAb. Scientists built the TCR library using RNA that was extracted from PBMCs. HTBI primers from iRepertoire and Arm-PCR of CDR3 regions yielded the TCR beta libraries. Each CDR3 protein gets one entry after TCRdb re-called the multiplex PCR reads with MiXCR. The table records 400,000 to 500,000 distinct CDR3 sequences, around a fifth of them present only once. This chain uses TRBV27 with TRBJ1-1, with TRBD1 as a possible D gene (5 bases). The sequencing used peripheral blood mononuclear cells (PBMCs), collected when the disease was refractory, from a patient treated with antithyroid drugs. This TCR came from a female donor with Graves disease. CDR3 loop: CASSRGRQNTEAFF. The CDR3 DNA reads TGTGCCAGCAGCCGGGGACGGCAGAACACTGAAGCTTTCTTT.